This TCR beta chain originates from a study of cytomegalovirus exposure and HLA in healthy donors. The CDR3 has 15 amino acids. The trim removed 1 base at V and 4 bases at J, leaving 5 bases unmatched. Germline CDR1 and CDR2: MGHRA and YSYEKL. Clones were sequenced by immunoSEQ multiplex PCR, and TCRdb holds only the in-frame ones, with some missing. This sample has about 340,000 clones, with approximately 90% found just once. The material sequenced was PBMCs. The clonotype originates from a woman younger than 35 in good health and CMV-seronegative. The chain has TRBV4-1 and TRBJ1-2; TRBD1 aligns across 8 bases. In DNA form, the CDR3 reads TGCGCCAGCAGCCAAGTGTCAGGGGGCGTCTATGGCTACACCTTC. As protein: CASSQVSGGVYGYTF.